What follows describes a single T cell receptor beta chain. What it binds is unknown. 60 Vbeta and 13 Jbeta primers were used in PCR. Profiled with immunoSEQ multiplex PCR; TCRdb holds only in-frame clones, not every one. Counted here are 200,000 or so clones, around 82% occurring once; the ten biggest clones make up around 0.24%. This record belongs to a study of cytomegalovirus exposure and HLA in healthy donors. Study results and limitations: Later genetic work tied a missense DCLRE1C variant to beta-chain V and J trimming.

The CDR3 runs to 15 residues. Trimming at V came to 3 bases and at J to 8 bases, leaving 10 bases not matched to a gene. Germline CDR1 reads SGHVS; CDR2 reads FQNEAQ. Participants comprised healthy donors of bone marrow. This receptor was taken from a boy between 10 and 17 years old in good health and CMV-seronegative. The sample was PBMCs. The rearrangement uses TRBV7-8 and TRBJ1-2; 9 bases fit TRBD1. The CDR3 loop reads CASSFTGQGIWGYTF. The CDR3 coding sequence is TGTGCCAGCAGCTTTACTGGACAGGGGATCTGGGGCTACACCTTC.